This TCR beta chain was retrieved from a study of blood T cell repertoires in COVID-19. This clone was found many times. Data came from immunoSEQ multiplex PCR; TCRdb stores just in-frame clones and leaves some out. Here the sample spans 220,000 or so clones, 82% being singletons. This CDR3 has 17 residues. The V gene end was trimmed by 5 bases and the J gene end by 3 bases; junction bases not matched to a gene: 11. The germline V gene encodes CDR1 MNHNY and CDR2 SVGAGI (reference sequence). Sequencing was carried out using peripheral blood. This receptor was obtained from a woman of 80 years or more with COVID-19, enrolled during active disease. The chain links TRBV6-6 to TRBJ2-2; TRBD1 matches at 8 bases. CDR3 DNA: TGTGCCAGCAGTCCGGACAGGGTAGACGTATACACCGGGGAGCTGTTTTTT. Residues: CASSPDRVDVYTGELFF.